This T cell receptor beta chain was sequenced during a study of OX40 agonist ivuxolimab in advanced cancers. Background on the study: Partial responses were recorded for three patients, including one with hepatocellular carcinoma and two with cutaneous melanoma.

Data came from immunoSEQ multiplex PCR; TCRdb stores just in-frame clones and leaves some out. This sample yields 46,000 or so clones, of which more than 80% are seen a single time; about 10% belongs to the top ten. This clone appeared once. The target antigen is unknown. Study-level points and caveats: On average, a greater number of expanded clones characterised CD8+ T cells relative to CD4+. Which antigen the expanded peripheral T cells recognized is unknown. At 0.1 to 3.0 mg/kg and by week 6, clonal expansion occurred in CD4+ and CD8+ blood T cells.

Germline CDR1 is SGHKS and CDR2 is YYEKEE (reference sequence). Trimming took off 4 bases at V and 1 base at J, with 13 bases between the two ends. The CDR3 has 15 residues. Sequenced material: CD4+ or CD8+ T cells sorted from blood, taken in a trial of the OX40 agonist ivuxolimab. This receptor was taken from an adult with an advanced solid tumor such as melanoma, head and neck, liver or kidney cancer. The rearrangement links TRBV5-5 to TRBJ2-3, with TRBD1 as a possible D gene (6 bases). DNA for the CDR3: TGTGCCAGCAGCCCCGACAGGCGGCGCACAGATACGCAGTATTTT. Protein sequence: CASSPDRRRTDTQYF.